Here is one T cell receptor (beta chain) with its context. The junction and the germline gene differ at one end; a read error may be behind it. This CDR3 contains 11 residues. CDR1 and CDR2 (germline): LNHDA, SQIVND (reference sequence). The data originate from a study of blood T cell repertoires in COVID-19. Study-wide context: Specimens from acute and convalescent COVID-19 originated in the United States, Italy and Spain. In each case, the material was cDNA or gDNA derived from T cells, B-cell-depleted T cells, or PBMCs.

The authors' processing: Estimates of nucleated cell counts were drawn from the amplification of reference gene primers. Only in-frame clones appear in the TCRdb table, and some are missing; sequencing was by immunoSEQ multiplex PCR. That table furnishes V, J and clone size, whereas the DNA furnished D and trimming. This sample has around 140,000 clones, with about 87% found just once. Sequencing used peripheral blood. J is TRBJ1-1 and V is TRBV19; perhaps TRBD1 as D (6 bases). This sequence originates from a woman in her forties or fifties with active or convalescent COVID-19. CDR3 loop: CASSQQGNALF. CDR3 coding DNA: TGTGCCAGTAGTCAACAGGGAAACGCGCTCTTT.